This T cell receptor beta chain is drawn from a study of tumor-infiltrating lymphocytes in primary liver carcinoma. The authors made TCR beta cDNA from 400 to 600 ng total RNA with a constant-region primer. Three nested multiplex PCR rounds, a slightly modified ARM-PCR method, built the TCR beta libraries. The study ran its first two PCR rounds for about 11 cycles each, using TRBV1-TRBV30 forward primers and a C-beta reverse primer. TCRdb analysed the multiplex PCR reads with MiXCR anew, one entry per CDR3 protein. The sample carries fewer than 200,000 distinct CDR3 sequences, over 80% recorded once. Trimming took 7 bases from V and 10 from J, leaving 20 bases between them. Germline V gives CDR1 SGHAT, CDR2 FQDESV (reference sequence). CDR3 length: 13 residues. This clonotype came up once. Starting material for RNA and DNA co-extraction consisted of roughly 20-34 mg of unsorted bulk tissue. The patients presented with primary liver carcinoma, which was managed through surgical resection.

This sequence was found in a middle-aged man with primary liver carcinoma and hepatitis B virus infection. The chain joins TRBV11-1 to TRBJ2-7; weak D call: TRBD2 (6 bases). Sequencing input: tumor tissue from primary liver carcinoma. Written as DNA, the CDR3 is TGTGCCAGCATCTCCTCGCGGGGTAGCGAACAGTACTTC. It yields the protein CASISSRGSEQYF. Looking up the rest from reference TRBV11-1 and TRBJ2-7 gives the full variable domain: EAEVAQSPRYKITEKSQAVAFWCDPISGHATLYWYRQILGQGPELLVQFQDESVVDDSQLPKDRFSAERLKGVDSTLKIQPAELGDSAMYLCASISSRGSEQYFGPGTRLTVT.